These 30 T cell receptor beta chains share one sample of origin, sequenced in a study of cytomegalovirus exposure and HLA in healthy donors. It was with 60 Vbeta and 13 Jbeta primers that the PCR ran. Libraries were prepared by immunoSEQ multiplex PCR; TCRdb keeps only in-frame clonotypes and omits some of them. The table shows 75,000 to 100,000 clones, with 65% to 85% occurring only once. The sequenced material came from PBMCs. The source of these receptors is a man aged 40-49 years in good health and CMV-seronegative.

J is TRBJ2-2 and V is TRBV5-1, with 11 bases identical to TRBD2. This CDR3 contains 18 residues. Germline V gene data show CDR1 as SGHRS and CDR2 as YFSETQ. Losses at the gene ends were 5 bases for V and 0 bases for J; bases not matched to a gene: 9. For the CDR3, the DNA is TGCGCCAGCAGTTCTGGACTAGCGGGCGTTGCGAACACCGGGGAGCTGTTTTTT. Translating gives CASSSGLAGVANTGELFF. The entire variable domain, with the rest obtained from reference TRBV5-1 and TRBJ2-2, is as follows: KAGVTQTPRYLIKTRGQQVTLSCSPISGHRSVSWYQQTPGQGLQFLFEYFSETQRNKGNFPGRFSGRQFSNSRSEMNVSTLELGDSALYLCASSSGLAGVANTGELFFGEGSRLTVL.

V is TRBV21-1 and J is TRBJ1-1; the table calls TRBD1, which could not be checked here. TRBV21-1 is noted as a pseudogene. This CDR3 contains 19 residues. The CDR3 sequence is CASSFSYHRGCSGTTEAFF. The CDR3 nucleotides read TGTGCCAGCAGCTTTTCGTACCATAGGGGGTGCTCGGGTACCACTGAAGCTTTCTTT.

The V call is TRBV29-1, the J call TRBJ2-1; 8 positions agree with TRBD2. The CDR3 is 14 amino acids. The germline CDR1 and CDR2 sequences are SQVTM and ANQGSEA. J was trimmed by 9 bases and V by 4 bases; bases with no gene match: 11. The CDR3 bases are TGCAGCGTTGCAGGCCGGGGGGGCCATAGTGAGCAGTTCTTC. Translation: CSVAGRGGHSEQFF.

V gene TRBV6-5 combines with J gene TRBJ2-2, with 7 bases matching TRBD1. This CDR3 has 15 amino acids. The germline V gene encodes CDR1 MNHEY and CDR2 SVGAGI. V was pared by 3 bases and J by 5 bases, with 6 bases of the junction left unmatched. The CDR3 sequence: CASSYKTRGTGELFF. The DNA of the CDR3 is TGTGCCAGCAGTTATAAAACCAGGGGGACCGGGGAGCTGTTTTTT.

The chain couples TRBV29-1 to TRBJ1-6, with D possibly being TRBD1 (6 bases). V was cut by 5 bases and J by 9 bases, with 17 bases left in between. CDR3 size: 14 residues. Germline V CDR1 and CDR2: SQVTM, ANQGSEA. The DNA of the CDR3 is TGCAGCGTTCAACAGGGCAGTTTGGGTTCACCCCTCCACTTT. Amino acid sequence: CSVQQGSLGSPLHF.

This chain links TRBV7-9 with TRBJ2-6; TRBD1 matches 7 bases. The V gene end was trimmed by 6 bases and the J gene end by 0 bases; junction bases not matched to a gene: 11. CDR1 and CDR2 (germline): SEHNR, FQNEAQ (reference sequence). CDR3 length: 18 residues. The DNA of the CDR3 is TGTGCCAGCAGACTGCCGGACAGGCCTGGCTCTGGGGCCAACGTCCTGACTTTC. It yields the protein CASRLPDRPGSGANVLTF.

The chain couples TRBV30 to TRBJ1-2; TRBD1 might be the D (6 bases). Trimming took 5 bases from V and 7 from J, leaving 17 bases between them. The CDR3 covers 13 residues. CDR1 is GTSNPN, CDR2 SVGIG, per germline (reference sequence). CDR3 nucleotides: TGTGCCTGGGGGCCCGGGACACTGGGTGGCTACACCTTC. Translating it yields CAWGPGTLGGYTF.

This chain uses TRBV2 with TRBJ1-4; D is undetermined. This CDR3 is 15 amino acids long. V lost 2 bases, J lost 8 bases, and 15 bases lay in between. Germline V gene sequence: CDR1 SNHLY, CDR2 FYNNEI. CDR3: CASSEITLLEEKLFF. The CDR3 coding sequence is TGTGCCAGCAGTGAAATAACACTCCTGGAGGAAAAACTGTTTTTT.

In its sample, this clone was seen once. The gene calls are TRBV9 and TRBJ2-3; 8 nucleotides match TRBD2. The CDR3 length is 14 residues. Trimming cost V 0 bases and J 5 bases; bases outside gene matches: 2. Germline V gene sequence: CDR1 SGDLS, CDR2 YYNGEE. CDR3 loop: CASSVDGGGDTQYF. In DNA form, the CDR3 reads TGTGCCAGCAGCGTAGACGGGGGGGGAGATACGCAGTATTTT. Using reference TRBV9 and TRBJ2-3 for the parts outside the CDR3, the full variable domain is DSGVTQTPKHLITATGQRVTLRCSPRSGDLSVYWYQQSLDQGLQFLIQYYNGEERAKGNILERFSAQQFPDLHSELNLSSLELGDSALYFCASSVDGGGDTQYFGPGTRLTVL.

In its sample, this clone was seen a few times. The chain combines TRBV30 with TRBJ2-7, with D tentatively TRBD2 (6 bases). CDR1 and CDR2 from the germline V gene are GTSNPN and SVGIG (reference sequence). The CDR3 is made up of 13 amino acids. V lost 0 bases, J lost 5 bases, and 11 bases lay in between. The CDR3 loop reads CAWSVRGTDEQYF. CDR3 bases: TGTGCCTGGAGTGTACGCGGGACCGACGAGCAGTACTTC.

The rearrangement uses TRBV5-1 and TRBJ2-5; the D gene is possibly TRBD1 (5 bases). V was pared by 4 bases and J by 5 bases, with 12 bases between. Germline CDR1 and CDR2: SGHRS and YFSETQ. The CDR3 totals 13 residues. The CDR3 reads CASSPMTVETQYF. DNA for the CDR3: TGCGCCAGCAGCCCCATGACAGTTGAGACCCAGTACTTC.

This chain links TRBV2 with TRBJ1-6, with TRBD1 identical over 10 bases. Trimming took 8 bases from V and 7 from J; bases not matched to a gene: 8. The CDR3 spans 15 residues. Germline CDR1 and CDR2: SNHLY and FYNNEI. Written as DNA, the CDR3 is TGTGCCAGCGGACCATGGACAGGGGGGAATTCACCCCTCCACTTT. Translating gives CASGPWTGGNSPLHF.

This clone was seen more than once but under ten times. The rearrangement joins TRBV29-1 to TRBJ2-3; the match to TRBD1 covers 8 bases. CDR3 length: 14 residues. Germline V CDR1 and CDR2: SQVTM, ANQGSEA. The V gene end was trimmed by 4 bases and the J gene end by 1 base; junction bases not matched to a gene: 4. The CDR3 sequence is CSVVGQGGTDTQYF. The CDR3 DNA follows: TGCAGCGTTGTAGGACAGGGAGGCACAGATACGCAGTATTTT.

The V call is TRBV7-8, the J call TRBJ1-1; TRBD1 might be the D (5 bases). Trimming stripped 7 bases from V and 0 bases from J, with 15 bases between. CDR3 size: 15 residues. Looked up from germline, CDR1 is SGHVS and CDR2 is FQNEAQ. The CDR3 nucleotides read TGTGCCAGCACCGGAGCCGGGACTTTGAACACTGAAGCTTTCTTT. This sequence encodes CASTGAGTLNTEAFF.

The chain's CDR3 is CASSYSPADSNYGYTF. CDR3 DNA sequence: TGTGCCAGCAGTTACTCGCCCGCGGATTCAAACTATGGCTACACCTTC. The chain couples TRBV6-5 to TRBJ1-2; no definite D call. The ends were cut back, 0 bases at V and 2 bases at J, with 13 bases in the middle. Germline V CDR1 and CDR2: MNHEY, SVGAGI. The CDR3 spans 16 residues.

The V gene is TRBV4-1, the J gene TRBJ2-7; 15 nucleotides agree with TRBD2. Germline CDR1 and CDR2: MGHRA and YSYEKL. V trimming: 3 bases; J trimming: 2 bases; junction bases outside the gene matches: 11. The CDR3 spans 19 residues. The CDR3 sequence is CASSQAGTSGRKGTYEQYF. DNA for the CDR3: TGCGCCAGCAGCCAGGCTGGGACTAGCGGGAGGAAGGGCACCTACGAGCAGTACTTC.

CDR3 DNA sequence: TGTGCCAGCAGCTTGGGTTCTCCTTCCCTTGGCTACACCTTC. It codes for CASSLGSPSLGYTF. This rearrangement joins TRBV5-4 to TRBJ1-2; D remains ambiguous. Germline values: CDR1 SGHNT, CDR2 YYREEE (reference sequence). There are 14 residues in the CDR3. Trimming removed 0 bases at V and 7 bases at J, with 13 bases between.

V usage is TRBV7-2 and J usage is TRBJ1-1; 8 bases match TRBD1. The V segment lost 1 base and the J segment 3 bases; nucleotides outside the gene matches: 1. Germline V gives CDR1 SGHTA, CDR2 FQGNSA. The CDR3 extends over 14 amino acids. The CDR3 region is CASSLGTGYTEAFF. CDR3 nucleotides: TGTGCCAGCAGCTTAGGGACAGGGTACACTGAAGCTTTCTTT.

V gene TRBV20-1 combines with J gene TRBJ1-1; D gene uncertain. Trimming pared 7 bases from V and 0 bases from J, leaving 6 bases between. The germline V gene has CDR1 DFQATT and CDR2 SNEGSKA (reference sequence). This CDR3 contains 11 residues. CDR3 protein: CSGVLNTEAFF. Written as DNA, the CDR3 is TGCAGTGGCGTCCTGAACACTGAAGCTTTCTTT.

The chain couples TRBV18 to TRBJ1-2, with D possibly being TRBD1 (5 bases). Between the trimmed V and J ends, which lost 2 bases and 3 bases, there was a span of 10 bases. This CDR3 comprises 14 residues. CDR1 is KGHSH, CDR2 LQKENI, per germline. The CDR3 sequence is CASSPSGGDYGYTF. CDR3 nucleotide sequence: TGTGCCAGCTCACCAAGCGGGGGAGACTATGGCTACACCTTC.

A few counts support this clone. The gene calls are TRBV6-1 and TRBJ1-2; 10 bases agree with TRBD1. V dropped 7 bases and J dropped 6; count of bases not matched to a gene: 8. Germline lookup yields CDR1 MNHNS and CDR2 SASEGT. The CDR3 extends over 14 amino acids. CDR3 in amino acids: CASKTDRGFDGYTF. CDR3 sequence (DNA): TGTGCCAGCAAAACGGACAGGGGGTTCGATGGCTACACCTTC.

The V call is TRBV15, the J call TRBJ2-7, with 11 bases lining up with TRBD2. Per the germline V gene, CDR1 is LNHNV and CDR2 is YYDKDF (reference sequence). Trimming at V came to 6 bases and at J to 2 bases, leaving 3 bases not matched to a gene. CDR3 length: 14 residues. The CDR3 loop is CATSSGLAAYEQYF. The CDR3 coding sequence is TGTGCCACCAGTTCGGGACTAGCGGCCTACGAGCAGTACTTC.

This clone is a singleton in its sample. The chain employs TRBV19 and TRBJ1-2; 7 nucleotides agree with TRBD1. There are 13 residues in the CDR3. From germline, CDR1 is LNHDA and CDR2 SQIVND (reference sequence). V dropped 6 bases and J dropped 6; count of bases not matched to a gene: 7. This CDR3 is CASREDRDNGYTF. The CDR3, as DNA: TGTGCCAGTAGGGAAGACAGGGATAATGGCTACACCTTC.

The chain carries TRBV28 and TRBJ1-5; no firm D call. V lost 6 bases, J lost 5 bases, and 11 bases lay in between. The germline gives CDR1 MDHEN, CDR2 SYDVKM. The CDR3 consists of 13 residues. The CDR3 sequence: CASRAELYQPQHF. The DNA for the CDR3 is TGTGCCAGCAGAGCGGAGCTATATCAGCCCCAGCATTTT.

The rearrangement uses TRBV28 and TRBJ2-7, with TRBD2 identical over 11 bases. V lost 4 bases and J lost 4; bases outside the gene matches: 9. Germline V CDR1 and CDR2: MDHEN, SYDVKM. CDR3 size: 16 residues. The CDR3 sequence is CASSSISGGAKYEQYF. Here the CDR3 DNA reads TGTGCCAGCAGTTCAATTAGCGGGGGGGCGAAGTACGAGCAGTACTTC.

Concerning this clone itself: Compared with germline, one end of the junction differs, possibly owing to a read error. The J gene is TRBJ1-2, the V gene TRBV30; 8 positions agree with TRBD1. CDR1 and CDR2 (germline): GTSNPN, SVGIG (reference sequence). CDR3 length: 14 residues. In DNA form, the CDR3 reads TGTGCCTGGAGTGAGGGAACAGGGGGTAGTGGCTACGCCTTC. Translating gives CAWSEGTGGSGYAF.

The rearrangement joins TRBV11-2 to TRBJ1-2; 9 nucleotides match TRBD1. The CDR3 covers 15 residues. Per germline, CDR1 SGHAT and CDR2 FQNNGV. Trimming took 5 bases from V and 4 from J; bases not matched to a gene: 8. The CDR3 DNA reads TGTGCCAGCAGCCCACAGGGGGCAGGGAGCTATGGCTACACCTTC. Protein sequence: CASSPQGAGSYGYTF.

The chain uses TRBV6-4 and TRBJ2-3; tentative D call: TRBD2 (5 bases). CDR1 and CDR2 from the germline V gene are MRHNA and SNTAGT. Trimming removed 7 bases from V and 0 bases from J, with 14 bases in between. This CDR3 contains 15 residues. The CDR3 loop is CASTISGGSTDTQYF. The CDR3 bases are TGTGCCAGCACCATCTCCGGCGGGAGCACAGATACGCAGTATTTT.

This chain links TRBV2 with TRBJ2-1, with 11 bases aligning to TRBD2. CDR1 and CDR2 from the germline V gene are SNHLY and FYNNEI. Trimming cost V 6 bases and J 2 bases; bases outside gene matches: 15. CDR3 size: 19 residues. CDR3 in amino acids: CASSRSAGLGLAAYNEQFF. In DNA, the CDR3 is TGTGCCAGCAGCCGGTCTGCCGGTCTGGGACTAGCGGCCTACAATGAGCAGTTCTTC.

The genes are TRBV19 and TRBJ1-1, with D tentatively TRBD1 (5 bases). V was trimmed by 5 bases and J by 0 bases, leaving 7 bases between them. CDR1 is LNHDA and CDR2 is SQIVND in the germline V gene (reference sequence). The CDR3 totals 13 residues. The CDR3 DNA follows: TGTGCCAGTAGTCAGGGCATGAACACTGAAGCTTTCTTT. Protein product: CASSQGMNTEAFF.